Each of the 9 T cell receptor beta chains below was sequenced from the same sample in a study of T cell responses to AZD1222 COVID-19 vaccine (TCRdb year 2021). Library creation used the immunoSEQ multiplex PCR assay. The table was pulled from immuneACCESS by TCRdb, which kept in-frame rearrangements only. Such tables lose some clones; where checked, under half of the loss comes from unresolved V genes, and the rest has no known cause. For this sample there are around 120,000 clones; 92% appear just once. The biggest ten clones account for roughly 1.1% of the sample. This sample's time point label indicates: baseline before first vaccination. Sample: peripheral blood, taken on day 0 of AZD1222 vaccination. These TCRs come from an adult in good health.

This chain links TRBV4-3 with TRBJ2-5, with 12 bases aligning to TRBD1. Per the germline V gene, CDR1 is LGHNA and CDR2 is YSLEER. V trimming: 4 bases; J trimming: 2 bases; junction bases outside the gene matches: 5. The length of the CDR3 is 16 residues. The CDR3 bases are TGCGCCAGCAGCCCCTGGGACAGGGGGCCGCAAGAGACCCAGTACTTC. It translates to CASSPWDRGPQETQYF.

V usage is TRBV7-9 and J usage is TRBJ2-3; TRBD2 agrees at 10 bases. J was trimmed by 1 base and V by 3 bases; bases with no gene match: 1. The germline V gene has CDR1 SEHNR and CDR2 FQNEAQ (reference sequence). This CDR3 contains 15 residues. The CDR3 DNA reads TGTGCCAGCAGCTTCGGACTAGCGGGCACAGATACGCAGTATTTT. Translated: CASSFGLAGTDTQYF.

This clone has only one observation. The chain carries TRBV12-3 or TRBV12-4 and TRBJ2-1; TRBD2 is a possible D gene (6 bases). Trimming shortened V by 5 bases and J by 5 bases, and 7 bases separated the two germline ends. The CDR3 length is 12 residues. The CDR3 protein is CASSAGHNEQFF. DNA for the CDR3: TGTGCCAGCAGTGCGGGGCACAATGAGCAGTTCTTC.

CDR3 region: CASRSGTGEFTEAFF. The CDR3 DNA is TGTGCCAGCAGGTCCGGGACAGGGGAATTTACTGAAGCTTTCTTT. The rearrangement links TRBV4-2 to TRBJ1-1; 10 bases map to TRBD1. Germline CDR1 and CDR2: LGHNA and YNFKEQ. This CDR3 has 15 residues. The V and J ends lost 6 bases and 5 bases, in that order; junction bases with no gene match: 9.

The V gene is TRBV9, the J gene TRBJ2-2; D tentatively reads TRBD1 or TRBD2 (5 bases each). V gave up 0 bases and J gave up 3 bases, with 18 bases separating them. Germline lookup yields CDR1 SGDLS and CDR2 YYNGEE. This CDR3 is built from 18 residues. DNA of the CDR3: TGTGCCAGCAGCGTAGGCCCGGGGCCCCCCGCGGACACCGGGGAGCTGTTTTTT. Amino acids: CASSVGPGPPADTGELFF.

This clone was picked up a small number of times. The chain carries TRBV6-2 or TRBV6-3 and TRBJ1-3, with D maybe TRBD1 (6 bases). Between the trimmed V and J ends, which lost 5 bases and 0 bases, there was a span of 20 bases. The CDR3 length is 18 residues. Germline V gene sequence: CDR1 MNHEY, CDR2 SVGEGT. The CDR3 loop reads CASSQFTGSAISGNTIYF. The CDR3 DNA reads TGTGCCAGCAGTCAATTCACAGGGTCCGCCATCTCTGGAAACACCATATATTTT.

The chain links TRBV3-1 (or the pseudogene TRBV3-2) to TRBJ2-3; D may be TRBD1 or TRBD2 (6 bases each). V shed 5 bases and J shed 1 base, with 19 bases lying between them. Germline V lookup: CDR1 LGHDT, CDR2 YNNKEL (reference sequence). This CDR3 has 17 residues. CDR3 residues: CASSAEPGAHGTDTQYF. The CDR3 nucleotides are TGTGCCAGCAGCGCTGAGCCGGGGGCCCATGGCACAGATACGCAGTATTTT.

V usage is TRBV7-3 and J usage is TRBJ1-2; the D gene is possibly TRBD1 (6 bases). The CDR3 is 17 amino acids. Between the trimmed V and J ends, which lost 1 base and 4 bases, there was a span of 19 bases. The germline V gene encodes CDR1 SGHTA and CDR2 FQGTGA. The CDR3 loop reads CASSLNRLEQGPYGYTF. As DNA, the CDR3 is TGTGCCAGCAGCTTAAATCGCCTTGAACAGGGACCCTATGGCTACACCTTC.

The V gene is TRBV11-1, the J gene TRBJ2-5; D is possibly TRBD2 (6 bases). In germline, CDR1 is SGHAT, CDR2 FQDESV (reference sequence). Trimming pared 5 bases from V and 3 bases from J, leaving 10 bases between. The CDR3 loop spans 13 amino acids. CDR3 amino acids: CASSPSAEETQYF. As DNA, the CDR3 is TGTGCCAGCAGCCCTAGCGCCGAAGAGACCCAGTACTTC.